This TCR beta chain was obtained from a study of graft-versus-host responses after intestinal transplantation. Study overall: Every one of the recipients received anti-thymocyte globulin induction and afterwards took tacrolimus and steroids for 3 to 4 years.

Germline assignment: CDR1 SGHVS and CDR2 FNYEAQ. The CDR3 is made up of 14 amino acids. The trim removed 5 bases at V and 6 bases at J, leaving 9 bases unmatched. Findings and limits, study-wide: Recipient-marrow GvH clones were detected, some having first appeared in ileum or blood.

Concerning this clone itself: Its antigen remains unknown.

Assay used: immunoSEQ multiplex PCR; TCRdb lists only in-frame clones, some missing. The sample holds around 95,000 clones, more than 75% seen once. This receptor was identified in a human donor who was the organ donor for an intestinal transplant. The chain carries TRBV7-6 and TRBJ1-1; TRBD1 matches 7 bases. This material consisted of unstimulated CD4+ T cells sorted from spleen or lymph node cells, taken before transplant. CDR3 loop: CASSAKNRGAEAFF. The CDR3 bases are TGTGCCAGCAGCGCCAAAAACAGGGGAGCTGAAGCTTTCTTT. The full variable domain, with the rest looked up from reference TRBV7-6 and TRBJ1-1, is GAGVSQSPRYKVTKRGQDVALRCDPISGHVSLYWYRQALGQGPEFLTYFNYEAQQDKSGLPNDRFSAERPEGSISTLTIQRTEQRDSAMYRCASSAKNRGAEAFFGQGTRLTVV.